This T cell receptor (beta chain) was sequenced during a study of T cell responses to AZD1222 COVID-19 vaccine. This clone was seen only once. Its antigen is undetermined. Study-wide results and limits: Spike-spanning, vaccine-associated CD4 TCRs were dominant at 160-218 and 743-854. Spike-specific TCR depth and breadth grew after two AZD1222 doses. Nearly half of the spike-specific TCRs reportedly recognize variant regions that carry no mutations.

Per germline, CDR1 SGDLS and CDR2 YYNGEE. Trimming shortened V by 2 bases and J by 0 bases, and 4 bases separated the two germline ends. CDR3 size: 13 residues. TCRdb keeps only in-frame clones here, not all; method: immunoSEQ multiplex PCR. The sample includes around 20,000 clones, around 82% of them seen just once. This specimen consisted of peripheral blood, obtained 28 days after the second AZD1222 dose. The TCR sequence derives from an adult who received the AZD1222 COVID-19 vaccine. The chain is built from TRBV9 and TRBJ2-3; D is uncertain. CDR3 DNA sequence: TGTGCCAGCAGCGTCTCTAGCACAGATACGCAGTATTTT. It encodes CASSVSSTDTQYF. Complete variable domain (other parts from reference TRBV9 and TRBJ2-3): DSGVTQTPKHLITATGQRVTLRCSPRSGDLSVYWYQQSLDQGLQFLIQYYNGEERAKGNILERFSAQQFPDLHSELNLSSLELGDSALYFCASSVSSTDTQYFGPGTRLTVL.